A selection of T cell receptor beta chains follows, all from one sample in a study of cytomegalovirus exposure and HLA in healthy donors. Repertoires were generated with immunoSEQ multiplex PCR, while TCRdb's copy carries only in-frame clones and drops some. The sample includes 150,000 or so clones, 78% of them seen just once. The source material was PBMCs. These receptors all come from a woman in her thirties or forties in good health and CMV-seropositive. The CDR3 runs from the conserved cysteine through the conserved F or W. The order of the fields is D gene, V gene, clone size, J gene, CDR3 protein, CDR3 DNA. A D gene is named only where the DNA matches it firmly. A clone size is listed for some rows: how often the clone was seen (once, few, many), or a class if it is expanded.

>.|TRBV9|few|TRBJ2-4
CASSPPLGQTRGAKNSQYF
TGTGCCAGCAGCCCCCCCTTAGGACAGACCCGTGGAGCCAAAAACAGTCAGTACTTC
>.|TRBV10-3|.|TRBJ1-1
CAISESFGIVVGDSAFF
TGTGCCATCAGTGAGTCTTTTGGGATTGTGGTCGGGGATAGCGCTTTCTTT
>TRBD1|TRBV5-1|.|TRBJ1-1
CASSGTGGTEAFF
TGCGCCAGCAGTGGGACAGGGGGCACTGAAGCTTTCTTT
>.|TRBV6-4|.|TRBJ2-3
CASRPQGATDTQYF
TGTGCCAGCAGACCCCAGGGCGCCACAGATACGCAGTATTTT
>.|TRBV5-1|.|TRBJ2-3
CASSLMETDTQYF
TGCGCCAGCAGCTTGATGGAGACAGATACGCAGTATTTT
>TRBD1|TRBV30|.|TRBJ1-2
CAWEQGGHGYTF
TGTGCCTGGGAACAGGGGGGCCATGGCTACACCTTC
>.|TRBV5-4|.|TRBJ2-7
CASSISRSYEQYF
TGTGCCAGCAGCATATCCAGGTCCTACGAGCAGTACTTC
>TRBD2|TRBV27|.|TRBJ2-7
CASSRLTSGGVYEQYF
TGTGCCAGCAGTCGACTGACTAGCGGGGGAGTCTACGAGCAGTACTTC
>.|TRBV10-1|.|TRBJ1-6
CASSIAGDSPLHF
TGCGCCAGCAGCATAGCAGGGGATTCACCCCTCCACTTT
>.|TRBV27|.|TRBJ1-6
CASSGWSASYNSPLHF
TGTGCCAGCAGTGGCTGGAGTGCATCCTATAATTCACCCCTCCACTTT
>.|TRBV5-1|.|TRBJ1-6
CASSLDTANSPLHF
TGCGCCAGCAGCTTGGATACAGCTAATTCACCCCTCCACTTT
>.|TRBV6-6|.|TRBJ1-1
CASRPRDTNTEAFF
TGTGCCAGCAGACCTCGGGACACCAACACTGAAGCTTTCTTT
>.|TRBV12-5|.|TRBJ2-3
CASGYDPGDTQYF
TGTGCTAGTGGCTATGACCCGGGAGATACGCAGTATTTT
>TRBD1|TRBV4-1|.|TRBJ1-6
CASSYSQGSPLHF
TGCGCCAGCAGCTACTCACAGGGGTCACCCCTCCACTTT
>.|TRBV29-1|.|TRBJ2-2
CSVSKHRDTGELFF
TGCAGCGTGAGTAAACACCGGGACACCGGGGAGCTGTTTTTT
>.|TRBV5-6|.|TRBJ2-7
CASSSRDNVIYEQYF
TGTGCCAGCAGCTCTAGGGACAATGTGATCTACGAGCAGTACTTC
>TRBD1|TRBV27|.|TRBJ2-7
CASSGWDRGYEQYF
TGTGCCAGCAGTGGTTGGGACAGGGGTTACGAGCAGTACTTC
>TRBD2|TRBV29-1|.|TRBJ2-1
CSHPASGYNEQFF
TGCAGCCACCCCGCTAGCGGGTACAATGAGCAGTTCTTC
>TRBD1|TRBV5-5|few|TRBJ1-1
CASSLGQGFQSTQAFF
TGTGCCAGCAGCTTGGGACAGGGGTTTCAGTCTACCCAAGCTTTCTTT
>TRBD2|TRBV28|.|TRBJ2-2
CASSLGLAGGGGELFF
TGTGCCAGCAGCCTCGGCCTAGCGGGGGGTGGCGGGGAGCTGTTTTTT
>TRBD2|TRBV5-1|few|TRBJ2-1
CASSLVAGAGHEQFF
TGCGCCAGCAGCTTGGTAGCGGGGGCCGGACATGAGCAGTTCTTC
>.|TRBV27|.|TRBJ1-1
CASSLTVNTEAFF
TGTGCCAGCAGTTTGACAGTGAACACTGAAGCTTTCTTT
>.|TRBV5-6|.|TRBJ1-1
CASSFPGGSTEAFF
TGTGCCAGCAGCTTTCCTGGGGGGAGCACTGAAGCTTTCTTT
>.|TRBV7-8|.|TRBJ2-7
CASSPRTDTYEQYF
TGTGCCAGCAGCCCACGGACTGATACCTACGAGCAGTACTTC
>TRBD2|TRBV6-6|.|TRBJ2-1
CASSTGTSAEQFF
TGTGCCAGCAGTACCGGGACTAGCGCTGAGCAGTTCTTC
>TRBD1|TRBV5-4|.|TRBJ2-3
CASSQRDRGLRDTQYF
TGTGCCAGCAGCCAAAGGGACAGGGGGCTGAGGGATACGCAGTATTTT
>.|TRBV6-1|.|TRBJ1-5
CAIKFAGSAQHF
TGTGCCATTAAATTCGCGGGTTCTGCCCAGCATTTT
>TRBD1|TRBV6-1|few|TRBJ1-5
CASDRGQGNQPQHF
TGTGCCAGCGACAGGGGCCAGGGCAATCAGCCCCAGCATTTT
>TRBD1|TRBV4-1|.|TRBJ2-7
CASSPDEGASFSTPYEQYF
TGCGCCAGCAGCCCAGACGAGGGGGCGAGCTTCTCCACCCCCTACGAGCAGTACTTC
>TRBD1|TRBV19|.|TRBJ2-7
CASSRWGQAITEQYF
TGTGCCAGTAGCCGCTGGGGACAGGCCATCACCGAGCAGTACTTC
>.|TRBV15|few|TRBJ1-3
CATSRDQGSGNTIYF
TGTGCCACCAGCAGAGATCAGGGCTCTGGAAACACCATATATTTT
>TRBD1|TRBV2|.|TRBJ1-1
CASGVGGRDTEAFF
TGTGCCAGCGGGGTAGGGGGCAGGGACACTGAAGCTTTCTTT
>.|TRBV5-1|.|TRBJ2-6
CASSSSGRLSGANGLTF
TGCGCCAGCAGCTCTTCGGGCCGCCTCTCTGGGGCCAACGGCCTGACTTTC
>.|TRBV19|few|TRBJ1-2
CASSIDHALGRAQGYTF
TGTGCCAGTAGTATAGATCATGCTCTGGGCAGAGCCCAGGGCTACACCTTC
>.|TRBV19|.|TRBJ1-5
CASSIDHEGPQHF
TGTGCCAGTAGTATAGATCACGAGGGCCCCCAGCATTTT
>TRBD2|TRBV7-3|.|TRBJ2-7
CASSPSGGEQYF
TGTGCCAGCAGCCCTAGCGGGGGCGAGCAGTACTTC
>.|TRBV7-2|.|TRBJ2-7
CASSLERIGEQYF
TGTGCCAGCAGCTTAGAGAGAATCGGCGAGCAGTACTTC